The T cell receptor (beta chain) under discussion was sequenced for a study of blood T cell repertoires in COVID-19. Overall study: COVID-19 samples, acute and convalescent, were from the United States, Italy and Spain. PBMCs, B-cell-depleted T cells, or T cells provided the cDNA or gDNA that made up the material.

Sequencing used immunoSEQ multiplex PCR; TCRdb keeps in-frame clones, though not all of them. The sample comprises a few hundred thousand clones, roughly 83% of which are singletons, and about 1.6% rests with the top ten. V shed 6 bases and J 16 bases; nucleotides not matched to a gene: 12. CDR1 is MDHEN, CDR2 SYDVKM, per germline. The CDR3 runs to 12 residues. The sample comprised peripheral blood. This chain links TRBV28 with TRBJ2-1; 7 bases map to TRBD2. The source is a woman between 50 and 59 years old with acute or convalescent COVID-19. CDR3 protein: CASSETGLVCFF. In nucleotides, the CDR3 is TGTGCCAGCAGCGAGACCGGACTAGTCTGTTTCTTC. The whole variable domain, remainder taken from reference TRBV28 and TRBJ2-1, is DVKVTQSSRYLVKRTGEKVFLECVQDMDHENMFWYRQDPGLGLRLIYFSYDVKMKEKGDIPEGYSVSREKKERFSLILESASTNQTSMYLCASSETGLVCFFGPGTRLTVL.